This T cell receptor beta chain was found in a study of T cell repertoires in cytomegalovirus infection (dated by TCRdb to between 2018 and 2020). Concerning the study at large: Alongside well-studied HLA-B-restricted epitopes, the peptide stimulations were aimed at recently identified HLA-C-restricted CMV epitopes, whose presentation resists viral immunomodulation. The HLA type of each donor mattered for the analysis, because public TCR beta signatures pointed to carriage of CMV infection along with the matching HLA type.

Sequences SGHTA (CDR1) and FQGNSA (CDR2) are obtained from the germline V gene. V is cut by 2 bases and J by 0 bases, and the space between the germline ends is 16 bases. Spanning cysteine to phenylalanine, the CDR3 consists of 17 amino acids. The DNA shown is the 51-base CDR3, in frame from base 1. This clonotype was seen only a few times. The antigen it binds to is not known. Base qualities are not recorded, but no much larger clone differs from it by a single base. Reading the label with the study, this specimen's treatment or condition is: in vitro stimulation with specific CMV peptide epitopes to enrich CMV-specific T cells. Results the study describes overall, beyond this receptor: The ex vivo response was dominated by HLA-C-restricted CMV-specific TCR beta clonotypes, which also provided the single most frequent clonotype in two of eight donors. Carriers of CMV infection plus the relevant HLA type were discriminated by the cumulative frequency of public TCR beta family members in the study cohort and in an independent roughly 380-donor cohort.

Reads for this sample came from an Illumina HiSeq 1500. Using fastp at Q25 and MiXCR, TCRdb reprocessed the public reads and kept productive beta chains. Rows with a matching CDR3 protein are joined into one entry that keeps the most common DNA and genes. This sample gives just over 450,000 distinct CDR3 sequences in total; about 42% of them show up just once. Clones ranked in the top ten supply just under 45% of the sample. The material sequenced was cultured PBMCs, taken from culture after CMV antigen stimulation. The chain joins TRBV7-2 to TRBJ2-5; the D assignment is uncertain and may be TRBD1 or TRBD2, with 6 bases supporting each. The origin of this receptor is a human donor in good health (CMV status not recorded). Some clones in this sample may be carry-over from other donors' samples. The nucleotide sequence reads TGTGCCAGCAGCTTATCGGGGGCGGGCTTGTACCAAGAGACCCAGTACTTC. This sequence encodes CASSLSGAGLYQETQYF. Where the CDR3 stops, the reference TRBV7-2 and TRBJ2-5 genes take over; the full variable domain is GAGVSQSPSNKVTEKGKDVELRCDPISGHTALYWYRQSLGQGLEFLIYFQGNSAPDKSGLPSDRFSAERTGGSVSTLTIQRTQQEDSAVYLCASSLSGAGLYQETQYFGPGTRLLVL.